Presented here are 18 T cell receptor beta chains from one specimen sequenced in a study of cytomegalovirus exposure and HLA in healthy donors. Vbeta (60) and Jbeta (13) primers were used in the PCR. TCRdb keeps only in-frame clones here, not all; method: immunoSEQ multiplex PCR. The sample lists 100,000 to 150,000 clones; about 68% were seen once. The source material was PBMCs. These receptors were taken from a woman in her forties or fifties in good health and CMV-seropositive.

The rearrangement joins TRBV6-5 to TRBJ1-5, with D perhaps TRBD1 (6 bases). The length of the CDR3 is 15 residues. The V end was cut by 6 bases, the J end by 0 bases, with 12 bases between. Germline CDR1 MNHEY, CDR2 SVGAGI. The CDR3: CASSRGHNSNQPQHF. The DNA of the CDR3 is TGTGCCAGCAGCCGGGGACACAATAGCAATCAGCCCCAGCATTTT.

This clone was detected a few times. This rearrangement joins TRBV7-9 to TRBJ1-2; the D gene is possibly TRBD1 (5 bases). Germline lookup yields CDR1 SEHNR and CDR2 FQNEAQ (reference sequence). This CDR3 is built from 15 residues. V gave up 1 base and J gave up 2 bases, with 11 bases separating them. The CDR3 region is CASSLDSAGNYGYTF. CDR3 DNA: TGTGCCAGCAGCTTAGATTCGGCAGGGAACTATGGCTACACCTTC.

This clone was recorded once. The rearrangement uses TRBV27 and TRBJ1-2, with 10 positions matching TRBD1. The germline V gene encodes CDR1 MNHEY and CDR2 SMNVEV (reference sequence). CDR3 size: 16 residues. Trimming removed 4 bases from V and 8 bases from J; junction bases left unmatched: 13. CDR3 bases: TGTGCCAGCAGTTCCGCCGATCGACAGGGGGCTTTGGGCTACACCTTC. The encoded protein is CASSSADRQGALGYTF.

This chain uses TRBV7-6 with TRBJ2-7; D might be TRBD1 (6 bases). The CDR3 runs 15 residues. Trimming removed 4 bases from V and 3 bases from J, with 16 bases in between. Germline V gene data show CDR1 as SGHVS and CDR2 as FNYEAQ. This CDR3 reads CASSSRATGGYEQYF. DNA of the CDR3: TGTGCCAGCAGCTCCCGCGCGACAGGAGGCTACGAGCAGTACTTC.

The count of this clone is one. The chain's CDR3 is CASSSTSGRGETQYF. The CDR3 DNA sequence: TGTGCCAGCAGCTCCACTAGCGGGAGGGGGGAGACCCAGTACTTC. The rearrangement joins TRBV7-7 to TRBJ2-5, with 13 bases lining up with TRBD2. V was pared by 4 bases and J by 5 bases, with 4 bases of the junction left unmatched. Germline CDR1 is SSHAT and CDR2 is FNYEAQ (reference sequence). This CDR3 has 15 residues. Full variable domain (rest looked up from reference TRBV7-7 and TRBJ2-5): GAGVSQSPRYKVTKRGQDVTLRCDPISSHATLYWYQQALGQGPEFLTYFNYEAQPDKSGLPSDRFSAERPEGSISTLTIQRTEQRDSAMYRCASSSTSGRGETQYFGPGTRLLVL.

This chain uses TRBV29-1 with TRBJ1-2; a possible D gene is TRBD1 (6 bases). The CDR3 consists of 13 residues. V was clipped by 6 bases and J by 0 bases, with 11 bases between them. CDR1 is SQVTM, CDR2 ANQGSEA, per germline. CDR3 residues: CSVETGANYGYTF. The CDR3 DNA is TGCAGCGTGGAGACAGGAGCTAACTATGGCTACACCTTC.

CDR3 bases: TGTGCCAGCAGTGAAGCCGGGACTAGCGGGGGGTACAATGAGCAGTTCTTC. Residues: CASSEAGTSGGYNEQFF. The chain links TRBV6-1 to TRBJ2-1, with TRBD2 matching over 15 bases. This CDR3 spans 17 amino acids. Trimming cost V 0 bases and J 4 bases; bases outside gene matches: 1. CDR1 MNHNS and CDR2 SASEGT come from the germline V gene.

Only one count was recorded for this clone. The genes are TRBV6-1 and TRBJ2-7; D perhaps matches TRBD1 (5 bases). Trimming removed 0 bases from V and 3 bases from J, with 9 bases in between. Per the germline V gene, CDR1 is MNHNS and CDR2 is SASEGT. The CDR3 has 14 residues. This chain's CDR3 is CASSEAQGFYEQYF. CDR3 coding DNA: TGTGCCAGCAGTGAAGCCCAGGGTTTCTACGAGCAGTACTTC.

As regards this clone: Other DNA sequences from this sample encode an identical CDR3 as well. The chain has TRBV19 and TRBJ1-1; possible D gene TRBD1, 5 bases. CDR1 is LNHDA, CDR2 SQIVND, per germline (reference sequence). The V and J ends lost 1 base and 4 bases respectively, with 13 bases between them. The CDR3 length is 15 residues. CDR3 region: CASSIVGGATTEAFF. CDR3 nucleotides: TGTGCCAGTAGTATAGTGGGGGGAGCGACCACTGAAGCTTTCTTT.

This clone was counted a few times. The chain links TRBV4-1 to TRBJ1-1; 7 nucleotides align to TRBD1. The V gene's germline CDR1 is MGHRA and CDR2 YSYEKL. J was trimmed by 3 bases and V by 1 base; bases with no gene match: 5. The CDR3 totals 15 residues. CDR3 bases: TGCGCCAGCAGCCAAGGACGACAGGGCGACACTGAAGCTTTCTTT. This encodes CASSQGRQGDTEAFF.

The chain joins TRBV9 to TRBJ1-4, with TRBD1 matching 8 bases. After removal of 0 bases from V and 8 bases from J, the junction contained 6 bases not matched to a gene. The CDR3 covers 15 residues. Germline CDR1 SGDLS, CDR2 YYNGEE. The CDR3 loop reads CASSVAQGAGEKLFF. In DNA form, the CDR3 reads TGTGCCAGCAGCGTAGCTCAGGGGGCGGGAGAAAAACTGTTTTTT. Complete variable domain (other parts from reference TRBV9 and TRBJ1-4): DSGVTQTPKHLITATGQRVTLRCSPRSGDLSVYWYQQSLDQGLQFLIQYYNGEERAKGNILERFSAQQFPDLHSELNLSSLELGDSALYFCASSVAQGAGEKLFFGSGTQLSVL.

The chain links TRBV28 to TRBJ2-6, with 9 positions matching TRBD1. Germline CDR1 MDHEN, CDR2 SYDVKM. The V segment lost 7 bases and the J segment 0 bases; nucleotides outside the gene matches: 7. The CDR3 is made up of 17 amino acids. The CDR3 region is CASNLQGASSGANVLTF. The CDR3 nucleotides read TGTGCCAGCAACTTACAGGGGGCGAGCTCTGGGGCCAACGTCCTGACTTTC.

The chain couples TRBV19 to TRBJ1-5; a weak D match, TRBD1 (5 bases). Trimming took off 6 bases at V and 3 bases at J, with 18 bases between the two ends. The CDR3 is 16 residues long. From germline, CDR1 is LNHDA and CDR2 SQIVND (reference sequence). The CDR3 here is CASSIPGGGSNQPQHF. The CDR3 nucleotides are TGTGCCAGTAGCATACCTGGGGGAGGGTCCAATCAGCCCCAGCATTTT.

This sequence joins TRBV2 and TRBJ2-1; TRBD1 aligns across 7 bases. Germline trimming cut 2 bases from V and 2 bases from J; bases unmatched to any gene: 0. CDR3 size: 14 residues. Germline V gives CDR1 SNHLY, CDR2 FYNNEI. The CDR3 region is CASSEQGAYNEQFF. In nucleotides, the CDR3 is TGTGCCAGCAGTGAACAGGGGGCCTACAATGAGCAGTTCTTC. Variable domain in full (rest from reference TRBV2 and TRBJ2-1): EPEVTQTPSHQVTQMGQEVILRCVPISNHLYFYWYRQILGQKVEFLVSFYNNEISEKSEIFDDQFSVERPDGSNFTLKIRSTKLEDSAMYFCASSEQGAYNEQFFGPGTRLTVL.

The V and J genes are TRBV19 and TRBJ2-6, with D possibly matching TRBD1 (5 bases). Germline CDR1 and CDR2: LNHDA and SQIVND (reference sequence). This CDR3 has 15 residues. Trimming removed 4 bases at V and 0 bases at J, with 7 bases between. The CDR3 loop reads CASSTQGSGANVLTF. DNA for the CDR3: TGTGCCAGTAGTACTCAGGGCTCTGGGGCCAACGTCCTGACTTTC. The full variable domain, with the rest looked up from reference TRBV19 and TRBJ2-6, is DGGITQSPKYLFRKEGQNVTLSCEQNLNHDAMYWYRQDPGQGLRLIYYSQIVNDFQKGDIAEGYSVSREKKESFPLTVTSAQKNPTAFYLCASSTQGSGANVLTFGAGSRLTVL.

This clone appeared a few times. The CDR3 loop is CASSLVLLAAKKNTQYF. CDR3 coding DNA: TGTGCCAGCAGCTTAGTGCTACTAGCGGCGAAAAAGAATACGCAGTATTTT. The gene calls are TRBV7-2 and TRBJ2-3, with 8 bases fitting TRBD2. Per the germline V gene, CDR1 is SGHTA and CDR2 is FQGNSA. The CDR3 covers 17 residues. With 1 base clipped from V and 7 bases from J, the junction kept 13 bases outside the gene matches.

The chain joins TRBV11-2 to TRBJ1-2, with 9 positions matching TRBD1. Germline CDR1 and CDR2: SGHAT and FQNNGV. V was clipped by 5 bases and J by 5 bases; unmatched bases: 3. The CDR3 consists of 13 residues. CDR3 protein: CASSLGTGYGYTF. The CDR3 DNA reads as TGTGCCAGCAGCCTCGGGACAGGGTATGGCTACACCTTC.

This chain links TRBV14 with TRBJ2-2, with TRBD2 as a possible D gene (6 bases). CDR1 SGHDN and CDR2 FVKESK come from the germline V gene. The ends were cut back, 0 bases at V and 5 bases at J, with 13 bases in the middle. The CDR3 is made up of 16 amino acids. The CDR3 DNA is TGTGCCAGCAGCCAAGATGTCCGCGGGGCAACCGGGGAGCTGTTTTTT. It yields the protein CASSQDVRGATGELFF. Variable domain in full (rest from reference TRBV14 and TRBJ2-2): EAGVTQFPSHSVIEKGQTVTLRCDPISGHDNLYWYRRVMGKEIKFLLHFVKESKQDESGMPNNRFLAERTGGTYSTLKVQPAELEDSGVYFCASSQDVRGATGELFFGEGSRLTVL.